The source of this T cell receptor (beta chain) is a study of radiation and T cells in renal cell carcinoma. Time point: blood 4 weeks post-SBRT, at nephrectomy. Regarding treatment: 15 Gy SBRT to primary tumor, nephrectomy 4 weeks later. The table came from immunoSEQ multiplex PCR; TCRdb's copy has only in-frame clones and leaves some out. The sample shows tens of thousands of clones, over 70% of them seen only once. The germline V and J ends were trimmed by 4 bases and 4 bases, with 13 bases remaining between them. Germline V gene data show CDR1 as SNHLY and CDR2 as FYNNEI. The CDR3 totals 14 residues.

This sequence was found in a man in his fifties or sixties with renal cell carcinoma. The J gene is TRBJ1-1, the V gene TRBV2; tentative D call: TRBD1 (6 bases). The sample consisted of blood, taken from a patient whose treatment included radiotherapy and nephrectomy. The CDR3 DNA sequence: TGTGCCAGCAGTGCCCGACAGGCCAGCACTGAAGCTTTCTTT. Encoded protein: CASSARQASTEAFF.